This T cell receptor beta chain was profiled in a study of blood T cell repertoires in COVID-19. Study summary: There were acute and convalescent COVID-19 samples, and they came from the United States, Italy and Spain. Sources were T cells, B-cell-depleted T cells, or PBMCs; the material itself was cDNA or gDNA.

Original data processing: By means of reference gene primer amplification, nucleated cell counts were estimated. TCRdb keeps only in-frame clones here, not all; method: immunoSEQ multiplex PCR. For V, J and clone size, that table is used; D and trimming come from the DNA. Of around 200,000 clones in the sample, about 85% were seen once. Trimming took off 5 bases at V and 7 bases at J, with 14 bases between the two ends. This CDR3 spans 13 amino acids. The sample comprised peripheral blood. This sequence joins TRBV12-3 or TRBV12-4 and TRBJ1-1; D may be TRBD1 (5 bases). The source is a woman of 80 years or more in a cohort sampled during active or convalescent COVID-19. CDR3: CASSPDWGGEAFF. Here the CDR3 DNA reads TGTGCCAGCAGTCCTGACTGGGGCGGTGAAGCTTTCTTT.